This T cell receptor beta chain is from a study of T cell responses to AZD1222 COVID-19 vaccine. Overall study findings and caveats: All repertoire sampling was performed exclusively after the peak T cell response. In a largely white British group with more females than males, clonal diversity was possibly underestimated. Only a handful of AZD1222 recipients, roughly 6 in all, had baseline seropositivity.

About this clone: The antigen is unknown.

The CDR3 loop spans 14 amino acids. In germline, CDR1 is LGHDT, CDR2 YNNKEL (reference sequence). J gave up 3 bases and V 4 bases, and 4 bases lay outside the gene matches. TCRdb keeps only in-frame clones here, not all; method: immunoSEQ multiplex PCR. The profile shows about 140,000 clones, 93% of them singletons. The chain couples TRBV3-1 (or the pseudogene TRBV3-2) to TRBJ2-7; TRBD1 matches at 9 bases. The specimen was peripheral blood, collected on day 0 of MenACWY control vaccination. The sequence was obtained from an adult in good health. This chain's CDR3 is CASSRWGQGYEQYF. The CDR3, as DNA: TGTGCCAGCAGCCGATGGGGACAGGGCTACGAGCAGTACTTC.